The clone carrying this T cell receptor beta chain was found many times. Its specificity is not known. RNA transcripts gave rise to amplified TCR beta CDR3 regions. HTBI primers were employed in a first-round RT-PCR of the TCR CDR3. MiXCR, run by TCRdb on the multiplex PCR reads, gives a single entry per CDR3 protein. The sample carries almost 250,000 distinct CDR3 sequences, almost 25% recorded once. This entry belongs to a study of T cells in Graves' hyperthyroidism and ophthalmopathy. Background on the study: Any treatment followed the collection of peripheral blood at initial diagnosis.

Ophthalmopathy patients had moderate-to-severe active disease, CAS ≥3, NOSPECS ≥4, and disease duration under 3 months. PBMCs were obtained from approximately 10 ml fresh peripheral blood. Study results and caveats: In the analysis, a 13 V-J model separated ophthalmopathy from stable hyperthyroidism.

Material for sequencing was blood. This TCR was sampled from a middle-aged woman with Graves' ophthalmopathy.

The CDR3 protein is CASSPTGGFSGANVLTF. As DNA, the CDR3 is TGTGCCAGCAGCCCGACCGGGGGGTTTTCTGGGGCCAACGTCCTGACTTTC. The chain uses TRBV9 and TRBJ2-6, with 7 bases aligning to TRBD2. This CDR3 has 17 residues. Germline V CDR1 and CDR2: SGDLS, YYNGEE. Losses at the gene ends were 4 bases for V and 1 base for J; bases not matched to a gene: 8.